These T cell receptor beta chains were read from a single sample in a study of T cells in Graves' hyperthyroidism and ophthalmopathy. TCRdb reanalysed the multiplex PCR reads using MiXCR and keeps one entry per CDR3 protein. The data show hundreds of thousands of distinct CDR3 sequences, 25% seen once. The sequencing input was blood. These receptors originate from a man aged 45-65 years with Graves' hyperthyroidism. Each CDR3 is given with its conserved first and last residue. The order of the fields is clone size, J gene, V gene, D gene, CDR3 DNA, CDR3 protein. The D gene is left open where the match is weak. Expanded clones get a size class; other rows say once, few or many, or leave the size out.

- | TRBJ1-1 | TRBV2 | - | TGTGCCAGCTATAATTGGGGGGCTGAAGCTTTCTTT | CASYNWGAEAFF
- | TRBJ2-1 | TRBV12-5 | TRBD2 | TGTGCTAGTGGTTTGGGGACAGTACCGGGACTAGCGGGCCCCTCCTACAATGAGCAGTTCTTC | CASGLGTVPGLAGPSYNEQFF
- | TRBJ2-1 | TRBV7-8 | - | TGTGCCAGCGGATCTGACCATCGGTTGGGGGGAGTGGGGTACAATGAGCAGTTCTTC | CASGSDHRLGGVGYNEQFF
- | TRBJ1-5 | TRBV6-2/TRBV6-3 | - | TGTGCCAGCTGGGAGGGCGGGTTGACCGGGGCTATCAATCAGCCCCAGCATTTT | CASWEGGLTGAINQPQHF
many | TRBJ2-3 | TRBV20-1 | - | TGCAGTGCTGTCTTTACTAGCACAGATACGCAGTATTTT | CSAVFTSTDTQYF
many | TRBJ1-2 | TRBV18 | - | TGTGCCAGCTCACAGACCTTGACAGTATACGGCTACACCTTC | CASSQTLTVYGYTF
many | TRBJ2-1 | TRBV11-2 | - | TGTGCCAGCAGCTTAGTAAGGCCTAATTCCTACAATGAGCAGTTCTTC | CASSLVRPNSYNEQFF
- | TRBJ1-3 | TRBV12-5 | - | TGTGCTAGTGCCCTAAACTCTGGAAACACCATATATTTT | CASALNSGNTIYF
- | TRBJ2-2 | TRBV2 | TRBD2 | TGTGCCAGCAGGGGACTAGCTCGGACCGGGGAGCTGTTTTTT | CASRGLARTGELFF
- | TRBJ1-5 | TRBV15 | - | TGTGCCACCAGCAGAGATCCGCGCAGGGTTGGATACAATCAGCCCCAGCATTTT | CATSRDPRRVGYNQPQHF
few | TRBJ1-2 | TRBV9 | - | TGTGCCAGCAGCGACAGAGTTGGTGGAGGCTACACCTTC | CASSDRVGGGYTF
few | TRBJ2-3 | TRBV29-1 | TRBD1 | TGCAGCGTTGTTTTCTGGGACAGGGGAGTCTTAGATACGCAGTATTTT | CSVVFWDRGVLDTQYF
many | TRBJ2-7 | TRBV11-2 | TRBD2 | TGTGCCAGCAGCCCCTCTAGCGGGAGGTACGAGCAGTACTTC | CASSPSSGRYEQYF
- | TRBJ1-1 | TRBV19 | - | TGTGCCAGTAGGCGGGGGGCCAACACTGAAGCTTTCTTT | CASRRGANTEAFF
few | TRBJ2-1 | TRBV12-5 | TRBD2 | TGTGCTAGTGGCTCGGTTTTCGGGAGGGCCGATGAGCAGTTCTTC | CASGSVFGRADEQFF
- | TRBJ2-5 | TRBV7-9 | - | TGTGCCAGCAGCCCCCAGGCCTTCGGGGAGACCCAGTACTTC | CASSPQAFGETQYF
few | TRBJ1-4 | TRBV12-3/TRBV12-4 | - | TGTGCCAGCAGTTTGGCCGGGACAGAAAAACTGTTTTTT | CASSLAGTEKLFF
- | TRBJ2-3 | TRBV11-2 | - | TGTGCCAGCAGCTTAGCTGCCCTGGAGGTTTGGGGTACAGATACGCAGTATTTT | CASSLAALEVWGTDTQYF
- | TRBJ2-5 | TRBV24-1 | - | TGTGCCACCAGTACAGGGGAGACCCAGTACTTC | CATSTGETQYF
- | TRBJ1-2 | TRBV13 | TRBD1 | TGTGCCAGCAGTCAAACCGGGGCAGGGGGCCAGGACTATGGCTACACCTTC | CASSQTGAGGQDYGYTF
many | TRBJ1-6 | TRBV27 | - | TGTGCCAGCAGCGTGTTCCGGGGGCCAGATGAGTCCCTCCACTTT | CASSVFRGPDESLHF
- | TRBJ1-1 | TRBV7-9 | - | TGTGCCAGCAGCTTAAGTACCACTGAAGCTTTCTTT | CASSLSTTEAFF
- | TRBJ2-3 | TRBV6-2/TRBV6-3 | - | TGTGCCAGCAGTTTACTAGGGATACCGAATACGCAGTATTTT | CASSLLGIPNTQYF
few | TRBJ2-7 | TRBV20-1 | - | TGCAGTGCTAGAGATCAGAGTCGGGGTTCCTACGAGCAGTACTTC | CSARDQSRGSYEQYF
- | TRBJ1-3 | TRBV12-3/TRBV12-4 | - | TGTGCCAGCAGTTTCGGGACACCGGGCTGGGGAAACACCATATATTTT | CASSFGTPGWGNTIYF
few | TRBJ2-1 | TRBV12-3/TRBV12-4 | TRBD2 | TGTGCCAGCAGTCCGGGTCTGAATAGCGGGAGCTCCTACAATGAGCAGTTCTTC | CASSPGLNSGSSYNEQFF
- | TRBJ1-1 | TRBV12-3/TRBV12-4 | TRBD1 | TGTGCCAGCAGGCTCGACAGGGTCGGAGGTGAAGCTTTCTTT | CASRLDRVGGEAFF
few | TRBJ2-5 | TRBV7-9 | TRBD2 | TGTGCCAGCAGCCCCTGGGCGGTAGCGGGGAACCAAGAGACCCAGTACTTC | CASSPWAVAGNQETQYF
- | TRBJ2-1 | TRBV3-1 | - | TGTGCCAGCAGCCAATCTGGCAATGAGCAGTTCTTC | CASSQSGNEQFF
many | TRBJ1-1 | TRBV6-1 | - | TGTGCCAGCACCGGATCCCGGAACACTGAAGCTTTCTTT | CASTGSRNTEAFF
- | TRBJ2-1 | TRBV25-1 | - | TGTGCCAGCAGTGGGGACGTCCAGGCAAGCTCCTACAATGAGCAGTTCTTC | CASSGDVQASSYNEQFF
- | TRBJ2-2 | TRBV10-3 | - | TGTGCCATCAGAGCCCGGGACTACACCGGGGAGCTGTTTTTT | CAIRARDYTGELFF
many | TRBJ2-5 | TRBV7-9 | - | TGTGCCAGCAGCTTGCCGGACAGAGAAGCGGGCCAAGAGACCCAGTACTTC | CASSLPDREAGQETQYF
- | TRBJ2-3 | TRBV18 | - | TGTGCCAGCTCACCCTTAGACTCAAGAGGATATACGCAGTATTTT | CASSPLDSRGYTQYF
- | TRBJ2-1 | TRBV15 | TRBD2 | TGTGCCACCAGCAGAGATTTGGCTAGCGGGAATGAGCAGTTCTTC | CATSRDLASGNEQFF
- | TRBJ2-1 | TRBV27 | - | TGTGCCAGCAGTCCCTCACGTGCAGGGGTCAATGAGCAGTTCTTC | CASSPSRAGVNEQFF
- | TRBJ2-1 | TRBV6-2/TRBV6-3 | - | TGTGCCAGCAGTTCGTGGACAGAGGGCGGTGAGCAGTTCTTC | CASSSWTEGGEQFF
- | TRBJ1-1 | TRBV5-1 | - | TGCGCCAGCAGCACATCCCCACTGGGGTCGCTGGTCACTGAAGCTTTCTTT | CASSTSPLGSLVTEAFF
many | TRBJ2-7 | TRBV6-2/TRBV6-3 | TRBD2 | TGTGCCAGCAGTTTTTCGACTAGCGGAGGGGTGGAGCAGTACTTC | CASSFSTSGGVEQYF
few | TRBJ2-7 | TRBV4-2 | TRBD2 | TGTGCCAGCAGCCAAGAAGGGACTAGCGCCTACGAGCAGTACTTC | CASSQEGTSAYEQYF
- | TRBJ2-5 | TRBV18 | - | TGTGCCAGCTCACCACGCCAGTTTGAGACCCAGTACTTC | CASSPRQFETQYF
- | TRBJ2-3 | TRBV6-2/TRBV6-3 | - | TGTGCCAGCACCAACAGGATGGAGGATACGCAGTATTTT | CASTNRMEDTQYF
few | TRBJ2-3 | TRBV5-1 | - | TGCGCCAGCAGCGTCGGTCGAAGCACAGATACGCAGTATTTT | CASSVGRSTDTQYF
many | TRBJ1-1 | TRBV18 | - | TGTGCCAGCTCACCAGGGCTGGGTGAAGCTTTCTTT | CASSPGLGEAFF
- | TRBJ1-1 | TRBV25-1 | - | TGTGCCAGCAGTTCAACGGTGAGGTGGGAGGAAGCTTTCTTT | CASSSTVRWEEAFF
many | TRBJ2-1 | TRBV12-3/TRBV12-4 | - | TGTGCCAGCAGTTTAGGTGGGAATTCGCGCAATGAGCAGTTCTTC | CASSLGGNSRNEQFF
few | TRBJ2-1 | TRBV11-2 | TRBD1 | TGTGCCAGCAGCTCGGGACAGGGAAGGAATGAGCAGTTCTTC | CASSSGQGRNEQFF
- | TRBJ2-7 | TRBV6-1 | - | TGTGCCAGCAGTGAACTAGTCTTCGGGGCTACCTACGAGCAGTACTTC | CASSELVFGATYEQYF
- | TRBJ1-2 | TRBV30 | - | TGTGCCTGGAGTTTTCAGCTTCCCTATGGCTACACCTTC | CAWSFQLPYGYTF
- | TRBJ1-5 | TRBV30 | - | TGTGCCTGGGCACAGGAGTACAATCAGCCCCAGCATTTT | CAWAQEYNQPQHF
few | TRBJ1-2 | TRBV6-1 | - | TGTGCCAGCGGGGAAGGGAACTATGGCTACACCTTC | CASGEGNYGYTF
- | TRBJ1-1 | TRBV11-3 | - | TGTGCCAGCAGCTTACCCTCACGAGTTGAAGCTTTCTTT | CASSLPSRVEAFF
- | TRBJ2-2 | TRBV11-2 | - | TGTGCCAGCAGACTACGACAAAACACCGGGGAGCCGTTTTTT | CASRLRQNTGEPFF
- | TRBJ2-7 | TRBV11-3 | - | TGTGCCAGCAGCCCCCGACTAAATTCCTACGAGCAGTACTTC | CASSPRLNSYEQYF
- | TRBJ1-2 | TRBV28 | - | TGTGCCAGCAGTTTATCCATGGGGCGGGCGACTAACTATGGCTACACCTTC | CASSLSMGRATNYGYTF
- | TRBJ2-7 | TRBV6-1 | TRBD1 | TGTGCCAGCAGTACCGGGACAGGGGGCCCTCGGGACTTC | CASSTGTGGPRDF